This TCR beta chain came from a study of T-cell memory formation after mild COVID-19 (dated by TCRdb to the early 2020s). At the level of the whole study: TCR sequence clusters from the two donors were largely donor specific. In two donors, T-cell clones that expanded and contracted after mild COVID-19 were tracked by sequencing TCRalpha and TCRbeta repertoires over time. Two young, previously healthy adult volunteers made up the cohort, one male and one female. The paper as a whole reports these results and caveats: The detection of some responding clones in pre-infection memory suggests that pre-existing cross-reactive memory T cells joined the SARS-CoV-2 response. Only two mild cases were covered in the study, and larger cohorts including severe cases with pre-infection samples were considered necessary. Contracting CD4+ clones turned up mainly in the CM and EM memory subsets, whereas EMRA was where CD8+ clones were enriched. From day 15 to 85, contracting clones showed balanced CD4/CD8 phenotypes, whereas a second wave of clones that expanded from day 15 to 37 leaned towards CD4+. Whether the second-wave clones peaking on day 37 were SARS-CoV-2 specific was not confirmed.

The reads were generated on an Illumina NovaSeq 6000. TCRalpha and TCRbeta cDNA libraries were constructed by 5'RACE with constant-segment primers, with sample barcodes and unique molecular identifiers being introduced. RNA was extracted from every sample with Trizol reagent. Amplification of the libraries took two PCR steps, and the second step added a second sample barcode plus Illumina TruSeq adapters. Sequencing of libraries was performed on an Illumina NovaSeq with 2 x 150 bp paired-end reads. For the original study's pipeline: The reads were demultiplexed and collapsed into UMI-guided consensus sequences using migec v1.2.7. Using mixcr v2.1.11, the UMI consensuses were aligned to TRA and TRB V and J templates and assembled into clonotypes. A clonotype was counted as expanded or contracted only when both edgeR and NoisET called the clonotype significant, with the noise models trained on biological replicates. edgeR calls used a false discovery rate-adjusted p below 0.01 and a log2 fold-change threshold of 1. As an exploratory analysis of dynamics, max-normalized trajectories of the 1000 most abundant clonotypes were examined by PCA with hierarchical clustering. Each responding clone was given a CD4 or CD8 phenotype based on the CD4+ and CD8+ repertoires, which had been sequenced separately. TCRdb passed the public sequencing reads through fastp at Q25 and MiXCR, retaining productive beta sequences. CDR3 protein sequences are deduplicated, and each keeps its most common genes and DNA. TCRdb, not the original authors, processed these V and J calls. The sample records hundreds of thousands of distinct CDR3 sequences, about 20% of which are singletons. Clones ranked in the top ten supply around 8.4% of the sample.

Ficoll-Paque density gradient centrifugation was the method used to isolate PBMCs. CDR1 and CDR2, per the germline V gene, are SGDLS and YYNGEE. Including the terminal cysteine and phenylalanine, the CDR3 comprises 18 residues. Just the 54-base CDR3 DNA is kept, in frame starting at base 1. V ends up 0 bases short and J 7 bases short, with an unmatched junction base count of 13. With regard to this clonotype: The clone's antigen remains unknown. No base quality values were provided; no much bigger clone lies one nucleotide off.

The sample was PBMCs or a T cell subset sorted from them (not recorded which). The rearranged segments are TRBV9 and TRBJ2-2; TRBD1 agrees with 9 junctional bases. The TCR originated in an adult woman who had mild COVID-19 (a few samples of this study predate the infection). The sample titles of this study are shuffled in the database, so cell type and time point are left out; the donor was told from shared clones. CDR3 protein: CASSVELIGQGSYGELFF. The sequenced DNA: TGTGCCAGCAGCGTAGAACTGATTGGACAGGGGAGTTACGGGGAGCTGTTTTTT.